The text below deals with one T cell receptor (beta chain). These data come from a study of control samples from healthy donors and cancer patients. The repertoire was sequenced with immunoSEQ multiplex PCR; TCRdb's copy has only in-frame clones and lacks some. The table includes tens of thousands of clones, roughly nine tenths detected once. The TCR was taken from a woman aged 25 to 39 in good health. Sample: blood.

Here the CDR3 DNA reads TGCGCCAGCAATAGGAGGCTAGCAGGGGGCAATGAGCAGTTCTTC. Translating it yields CASNRRLAGGNEQFF. The V gene is TRBV5-1, the J gene TRBJ2-1; 7 nucleotides align to TRBD1. Trimming cost V 6 bases and J 6 bases; bases outside gene matches: 12. This CDR3 spans 15 amino acids. The germline gives CDR1 SGHRS, CDR2 YFSETQ.